The clone carrying this TCR beta chain was counted at least ten times. Its antigen is undetermined. This sample was included in a study of T cell repertoires in cytomegalovirus infection. Overall study: HLA-B-restricted CMV epitopes that are well studied were used alongside recently identified HLA-C-restricted ones. CMV infection together with matching HLA type was indicated by public TCR beta signatures.

The CDR3 extends over 14 amino acids. V was trimmed by 1 base and J by 0 bases, leaving 4 bases between them. CDR1 and CDR2 (germline): SEHNR, FQNEAQ (reference sequence). Study results and caveats: HLA-C-restricted CMV-specific TCR beta clonotypes were dominant in the ex vivo response.

TCRdb itself ran the reads through MiXCR, one entry per CDR3 protein. The table has approximately 1,000,000 distinct CDR3 sequences, around 32% seen once; the top ten hold about 14%. The chain couples TRBV7-9 to TRBJ1-5, with unresolved D. This material consisted of cultured CD8+ T cells from PBMCs, taken from culture after CMV antigen stimulation. This receptor was identified in a human donor in good health (CMV status not recorded). Some clones in this sample may be carry-over from other donors' samples. CDR3 protein: CASSLVSSNQPQHF. The CDR3 nucleotides are TGTGCCAGCAGCTTAGTCAGTAGCAATCAGCCCCAGCATTTT.